These 18 T cell receptor beta chains were sequenced from one sample in a study of CD8+ T cells in alopecia areata. Noted treatment: oral pan-JAK inhibitor, 5-10 mg twice daily. After isolation, RNA underwent reverse transcription to generate cDNA as the sequencing template. Method: immunoSEQ multiplex PCR; TCRdb's copy keeps in-frame clones and lacks some. In the table there are roughly 210,000 clones, approximately 47% of which are singletons. Sequencing used CD4+ T cells sorted from blood, obtained around week 37, from a patient treated with tofacitinib. These receptors all stem from a human donor with alopecia areata.

The CDR3 nucleotides are TGTGCCAGCAGCGGGGAGGGGTCTAACTATGGCTACACCTTC. Translation gives CASSGEGSNYGYTF. The chain carries TRBV5-4 and TRBJ1-2, with D maybe TRBD1 (5 bases). This CDR3 has 14 residues. Trimming shortened V by 4 bases and J by 0 bases, and 10 bases separated the two germline ends. The germline CDR1 and CDR2 sequences are SGHNT and YYREEE (reference sequence).

This chain links TRBV5-1 with TRBJ1-2; no firm D call. Trimming pared 5 bases from V and 4 bases from J, leaving 15 bases between. The CDR3 consists of 14 residues. CDR1 SGHRS and CDR2 YFSETQ come from the germline V gene. CDR3 sequence: CASSSSGEVYGYTF. Written as DNA, the CDR3 is TGCGCCAGCAGTTCCTCGGGTGAGGTCTATGGCTACACCTTC. The full variable domain, its missing parts supplied by reference TRBV5-1 and TRBJ1-2, is KAGVTQTPRYLIKTRGQQVTLSCSPISGHRSVSWYQQTPGQGLQFLFEYFSETQRNKGNFPGRFSGRQFSNSRSEMNVSTLELGDSALYLCASSSSGEVYGYTFGSGTRLTVV.

This clone has just a few counts. The chain uses TRBV29-1 and TRBJ2-3, with a possible D match to TRBD1 (6 bases). Trimming stripped 6 bases from V and 0 bases from J, with 13 bases between. Germline assignment: CDR1 SQVTM and CDR2 ANQGSEA. CDR3 size: 14 residues. The CDR3 region is CSVSYRASTDTQYF. DNA for the CDR3: TGCAGCGTCTCCTACAGGGCTAGCACAGATACGCAGTATTTT.

The chain combines TRBV9 with TRBJ2-7, with D perhaps TRBD1 (7 bases). Trimming took off 0 bases at V and 0 bases at J, with 13 bases between the two ends. Germline assignment: CDR1 SGDLS and CDR2 YYNGEE. The CDR3 loop spans 16 amino acids. CDR3 in DNA: TGTGCCAGCAGCGTAGCTAGCGCAGGGGGCTCCTACGAGCAGTACTTC. Translation: CASSVASAGGSYEQYF.

In this sample, this clone turned up a few times. The J gene is TRBJ2-3, the V gene TRBV29-1, with D uncertain. V lost 8 bases and J 4 bases, leaving 7 bases between the germline ends. The CDR3 is 10 residues long. Germline CDR1 reads SQVTM; CDR2 reads ANQGSEA. The CDR3 here is CSPSSDTQYF. CDR3 coding DNA: TGCAGCCCCAGCTCAGATACGCAGTATTTT.

The chain recombines TRBV4-2 with TRBJ2-5; TRBD1 matches 7 bases. The CDR3 runs 14 residues. Germline-derived CDR1 and CDR2 are LGHNA and YNFKEQ. V lost 4 bases, J lost 2 bases, and 4 bases stayed unmatched. The CDR3 DNA is TGTGCCAGCAGCCGCCGACAGGGACAAGAGACCCAGTACTTC. Translating it yields CASSRRQGQETQYF.

V is TRBV30 and J is TRBJ1-5, with 8 bases that match TRBD1. In germline, CDR1 is GTSNPN, CDR2 SVGIG (reference sequence). This CDR3 is 14 amino acids long. The V segment lost 4 bases and the J segment 1 base; nucleotides outside the gene matches: 3. CDR3 sequence (DNA): TGTGCCTGGACCACAGGGGGAAGCAATCAGCCCCAGCATTTT. This sequence encodes CAWTTGGSNQPQHF. The complete variable domain, with remaining parts taken from reference TRBV30 and TRBJ1-5, reads SQTIHQWPATLVQPVGSPLSLECTVEGTSNPNLYWYRQAAGRGLQLLFYSVGIGQISSEVPQNLSASRPQDRQFILSSKKLLLSDSGFYLCAWTTGGSNQPQHFGDGTRLSIL.

This clone came up a few times. This chain links TRBV21-1 with TRBJ1-2. TRBV21-1 is noted as a pseudogene. The CDR3 covers 10 residues. As DNA, the CDR3 is TGTGCCTGCCTTAACTATGGCTACACCTTC. Residues: CACLNYGYTF.

The sample holds a few counts of this clone. The chain is built from TRBV18 and TRBJ2-5; 9 bases are shared with TRBD1. Germline V gene data show CDR1 as KGHSH and CDR2 as LQKENI. J lost 4 bases, V lost 3 bases, and 0 bases had no gene match. CDR3 length equals 13 residues. CDR3 nucleotides: TGTGCCAGCTCACCGGGACAGGGAGAGACCCAGTACTTC. Its protein is CASSPGQGETQYF.

This clone has more than one count but fewer than ten. V usage is TRBV19 and J usage is TRBJ2-2; D could derive from TRBD1 or TRBD2 (5 bases each). This CDR3 is 14 amino acids long. V lost 8 bases and J 5 bases, leaving 15 bases between the germline ends. CDR1 is LNHDA, CDR2 SQIVND, per germline (reference sequence). The CDR3 DNA follows: TGTGCCAGTGGGACGACTTTTTCAACCGGGGAGCTGTTTTTT. The encoded protein is CASGTTFSTGELFF.

The chain joins TRBV29-1 to TRBJ2-2; perhaps TRBD1 as D (6 bases). CDR1 is SQVTM, CDR2 ANQGSEA, per germline. This CDR3 is built from 15 residues. Deletions cut 4 bases from V and 0 bases from J, with 12 bases between. DNA for the CDR3: TGCAGCGTTGTCTTCGGACAGTCGAACACCGGGGAGCTGTTTTTT. Translating it yields CSVVFGQSNTGELFF.

This clone has more than one count but fewer than ten. V is TRBV7-9 and J is TRBJ2-7; 9 bases agree with TRBD1. This CDR3 contains 15 residues. The V and J ends lost 5 bases and 6 bases, in that order; junction bases with no gene match: 11. Germline values: CDR1 SEHNR, CDR2 FQNEAQ (reference sequence). The chain's CDR3 is CASSPSNRGRPEQYF. CDR3 sequence (DNA): TGTGCCAGCAGCCCCTCCAACAGGGGGCGGCCCGAGCAGTACTTC.

This clone turned up a few times. The chain couples TRBV6-6 to TRBJ1-4; D is ambiguous. The CDR3 has 12 amino acids. The V end lost 2 bases, the J end lost 6 bases, and 4 bases lay between the germline ends. The V gene's germline CDR1 is MNHNY and CDR2 SVGAGI (reference sequence). The CDR3 DNA is TGTGCCAGCAGTTACGTGGATGAAAAACTGTTTTTT. Translated: CASSYVDEKLFF.

V and J are TRBV7-3 and TRBJ2-3; D could derive from TRBD1 or TRBD2 (5 bases each). The CDR3 sequence is 14 residues long. V lost 0 bases, J lost 1 base, and 5 bases lay in between. Germline V lookup: CDR1 SGHTA, CDR2 FQGTGA. This chain's CDR3 is CASSLTGRTDTQYF. CDR3 nucleotide sequence: TGTGCCAGCAGCTTAACGGGACGCACAGATACGCAGTATTTT.

Points on this clone: Compared with germline, one end of the junction differs, possibly owing to a read error. The rearrangement uses TRBV13 and TRBJ2-1, with TRBD2 matching over 8 bases. The CDR3 covers 12 residues. Germline values: CDR1 PRHDT, CDR2 FYEKMQ (reference sequence). The CDR3 coding sequence is TGTGCCCGCAGCGGGAGTATGCGTGAGCAGTTCTTC. It translates to CARSGSMREQFF. The whole variable domain, filled in from reference TRBV13 and TRBJ2-1, reads AAGVIQSPRHLIKEKRETATLKCYPIPRHDTVYWYQQGPGQDPQFLISFYEKMQSDKGSIPDRFSAQQFSDYHSELNMSSLELGDSALYFCARSGSMREQFFGPGTRLTVL.

The V call is TRBV7-9, the J call TRBJ2-3, with a weak D call TRBD2 (5 bases). CDR1 is SEHNR, CDR2 FQNEAQ, per germline (reference sequence). The CDR3 spans 15 residues. The V end was cut by 5 bases, the J end by 6 bases, with 18 bases between. CDR3 sequence (DNA): TGTGCCAGCAGCCCCGGACCGGGGAAGGGTGATACGCAGTATTTT. Amino acids: CASSPGPGKGDTQYF.

This clone has only a few counts. The gene calls are TRBV7-2 and TRBJ2-3; perhaps TRBD1 as D (6 bases). The length of the CDR3 is 14 residues. CDR1 and CDR2 (germline): SGHTA, FQGNSA. With 0 bases removed from V and 5 bases from J, the gap between germline ends came to 9 bases. This CDR3 is CASSLAGARDTQYF. The CDR3 DNA reads TGTGCCAGCAGCTTAGCGGGGGCTAGAGATACGCAGTATTTT.

The chain recombines TRBV29-1 with TRBJ2-1; 8 nucleotides agree with TRBD2. Germline trimming cut 4 bases from V and 6 bases from J; bases unmatched to any gene: 5. The length of the CDR3 is 13 residues. Germline CDR1 is SQVTM and CDR2 is ANQGSEA. This chain's CDR3 is CSVGLSGSNEQFF. CDR3 nucleotide sequence: TGCAGCGTTGGCTTGAGCGGGAGCAATGAGCAGTTCTTC.